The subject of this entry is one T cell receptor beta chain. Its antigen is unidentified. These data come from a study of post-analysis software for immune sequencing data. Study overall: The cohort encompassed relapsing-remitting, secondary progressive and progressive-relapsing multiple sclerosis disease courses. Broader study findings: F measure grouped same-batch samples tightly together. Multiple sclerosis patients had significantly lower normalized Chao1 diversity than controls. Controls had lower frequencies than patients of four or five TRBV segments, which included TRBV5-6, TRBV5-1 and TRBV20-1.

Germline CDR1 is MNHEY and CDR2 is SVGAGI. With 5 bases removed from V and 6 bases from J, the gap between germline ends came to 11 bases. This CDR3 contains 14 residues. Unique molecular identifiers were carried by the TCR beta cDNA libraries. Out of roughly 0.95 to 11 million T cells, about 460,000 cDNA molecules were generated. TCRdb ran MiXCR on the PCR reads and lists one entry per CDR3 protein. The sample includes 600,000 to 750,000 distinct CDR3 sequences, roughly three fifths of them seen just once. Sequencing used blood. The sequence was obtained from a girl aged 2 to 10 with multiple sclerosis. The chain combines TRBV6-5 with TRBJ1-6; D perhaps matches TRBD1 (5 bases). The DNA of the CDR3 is TGTGCCAGCAGTGGGAGAAGGGGTAATTCACCCCTCCACTTT. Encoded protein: CASSGRRGNSPLHF.